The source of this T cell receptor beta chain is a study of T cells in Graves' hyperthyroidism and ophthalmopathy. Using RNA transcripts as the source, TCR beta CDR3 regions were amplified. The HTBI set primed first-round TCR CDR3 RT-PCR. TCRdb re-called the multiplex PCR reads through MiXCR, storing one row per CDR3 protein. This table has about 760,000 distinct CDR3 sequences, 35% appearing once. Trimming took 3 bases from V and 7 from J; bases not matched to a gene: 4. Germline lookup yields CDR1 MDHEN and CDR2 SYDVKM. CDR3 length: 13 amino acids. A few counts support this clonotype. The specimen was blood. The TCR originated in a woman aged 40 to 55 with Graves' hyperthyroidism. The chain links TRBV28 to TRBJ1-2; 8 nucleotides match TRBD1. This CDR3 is CASSFRTGSGYTF. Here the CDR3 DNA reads TGTGCCAGCAGTTTCCGGACAGGGTCTGGCTACACCTTC.